Below, one T cell receptor beta chain is given with its context. The antigen it recognizes is unknown. Base qualities are not recorded, but no much larger clone differs from it by a single base. The receptor library was made with 5' RACE. The sample was run on an Illumina HiSeq 2500. A second PCR of roughly 6 to 11 cycles was run with a J-beta primer mix and a sample-barcoded 5' primer. A template-switch 5' adaptor carrying 12 random nucleotides introduced a unique molecular identifier onto each TCR beta cDNA molecule. Each sample yielded at least 3 million CDR3-containing paired-end reads. All of the RNA was converted into first-strand cDNA using the Mint cDNA synthesis kit, with a TRBC-specific oligonucleotide serving as the primer. Following uracil-DNA glycosylase treatment, a first 18-cycle PCR with universal primers M1SS and BC2_uni_R was performed on all cDNA. The study's processing was this. For normalization, 1 million high-quality reads, each with a distinct molecular identifier, were randomly selected from each sample. Instead of being binned into consensus sequences, reads that shared molecular identifiers were thrown out. MiTCR, with a Q25 quality threshold and the strictest error-elimination algorithm, was used for CDR3 identification, clonotype clustering and error correction. A nonparametric unseen species model with Euler transformation was used to estimate a lower bound on total TCR beta diversity. Starting from the raw public reads, TCRdb applied fastp trimming at Q25, assembled clones with MiXCR and retained in-frame beta chains. When rows share a CDR3 protein, they turn into one entry using the most common DNA and genes. Here the V and J calls rest on TCRdb's processing, not on the authors' analysis. The sample table holds 650,000 to 1,000,000 distinct CDR3 sequences, of which around 34% were seen once. The ten largest clonotypes hold approximately 12% of the sample.

Systemically healthy Caucasian individuals from Russia, around 38 in total and aged about 6 to 95 years, were included as donors. Ten milliliters of peripheral blood were drawn from each donor into EDTA-treated Vacutainer tubes. Ficoll-Paque density-gradient centrifugation was used to isolate PBMCs, with at least 6.5 million per sample. Trizol reagent was used to extract total RNA from the PBMCs, yielding at least 5.5 micrograms per sample. For every donor, flow cytometry on a PBMC aliquot measured the percentage of naive CD45RAhigh/CD27high T cells. This sample is part of a study of blood T cells in healthy people across ages (dated by TCRdb to about 2015). Background on the whole study: In model experiments, template switching captured about one uniquely barcoded TCR beta cDNA molecule for every two T cells. The donors were split into four age groups: young (average roughly 15 years), middle-aged (around 40), aged (62) and long-lived (roughly 77). The study analyzed two additional independent replicas of 1 million unique cDNA reads from the same blood draw for two donors, one aged 18 to 30 and one aged 80 or older. To avoid experimental bias, donors of different ages were spread randomly across the sequencing lanes. Using deep sequencing normalized with unique cDNA molecular identifiers, the study measured how TCR beta repertoire diversity changes with age. The study at large found these results: Because profiling used bulk unsorted PBMCs, naive and antigen-experienced compartments could not be compared conclusively. Estimates of total diversity from one million sequenced T cells were regarded as lower bounds and underestimates. A strong correlation was found between observed TCR beta diversity and the percentage of naive T cells measured by flow cytometry. Observed TCR beta diversity per million T cells fell roughly linearly with age, and a significant reduction was already apparent by age approximately 40. The long-lived group showed more naive CD4+ T cells, fewer expanded clones and increased TCR diversity than the aged group, suggesting age selection. The CMV infection status of donors was not known, potentially confounding age-related changes in expanded clonotypes.

V is pruned by 4 bases and J by 2 bases, leaving 6 bases of the junction without a gene match. The CDR3 numbers 15 residues from cysteine through phenylalanine. Only the CDR3 DNA stays, 45 bases, in frame from base 1. For CDR1 and CDR2, the germline V gene lists SGHRS and YFSETQ. The chain is encoded by TRBV5-1 joined to TRBJ2-3; 8 junctional bases match TRBD1. This receptor was identified in a man aged 18 to 30 in good health. What was sequenced was blood. The DNA sequence is TGCGCCAGCAGCCTCCGGGACAGGATCACAGATACGCAGTATTTT. Its product reads: CASSLRDRITDTQYF.